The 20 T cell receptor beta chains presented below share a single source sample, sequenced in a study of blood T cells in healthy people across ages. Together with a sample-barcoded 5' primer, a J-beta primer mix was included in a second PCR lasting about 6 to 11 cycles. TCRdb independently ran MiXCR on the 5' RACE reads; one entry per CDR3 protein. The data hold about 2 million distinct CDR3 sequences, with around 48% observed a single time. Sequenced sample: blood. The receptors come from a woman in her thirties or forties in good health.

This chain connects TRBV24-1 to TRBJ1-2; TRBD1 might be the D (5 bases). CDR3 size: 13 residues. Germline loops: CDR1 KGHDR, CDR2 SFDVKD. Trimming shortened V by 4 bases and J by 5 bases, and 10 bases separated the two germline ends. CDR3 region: CATSDLRGYGYTF. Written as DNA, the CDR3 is TGTGCCACCAGTGACCTCCGGGGGTATGGCTACACCTTC.

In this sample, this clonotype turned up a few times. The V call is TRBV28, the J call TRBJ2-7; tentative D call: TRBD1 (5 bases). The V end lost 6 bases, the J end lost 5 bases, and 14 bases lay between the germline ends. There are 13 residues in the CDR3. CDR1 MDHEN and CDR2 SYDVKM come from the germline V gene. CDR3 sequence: CASRAQGAHEQYF. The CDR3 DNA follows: TGTGCCAGCAGAGCCCAGGGTGCCCACGAGCAGTACTTC.

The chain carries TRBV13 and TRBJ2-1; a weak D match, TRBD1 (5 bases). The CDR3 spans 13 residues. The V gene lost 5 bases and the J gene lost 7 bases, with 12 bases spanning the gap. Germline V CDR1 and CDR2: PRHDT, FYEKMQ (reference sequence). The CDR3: CASSPPGMNEQFF. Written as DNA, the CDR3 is TGTGCCAGCAGCCCCCCAGGGATGAATGAGCAGTTCTTC.

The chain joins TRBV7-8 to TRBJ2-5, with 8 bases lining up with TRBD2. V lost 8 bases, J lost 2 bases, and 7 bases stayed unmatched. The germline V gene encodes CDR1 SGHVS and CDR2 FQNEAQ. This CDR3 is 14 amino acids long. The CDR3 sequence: CASAGGRYQETQYF. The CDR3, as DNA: TGTGCCAGCGCGGGGGGAAGGTATCAAGAGACCCAGTACTTC.

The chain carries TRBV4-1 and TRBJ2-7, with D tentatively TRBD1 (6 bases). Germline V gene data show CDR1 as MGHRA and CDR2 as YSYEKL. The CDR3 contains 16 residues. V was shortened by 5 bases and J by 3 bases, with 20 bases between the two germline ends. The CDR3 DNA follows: TGCGCCAGCAGCAGTCCCCCCCCGGGACAAGGCTACGAGCAGTACTTC. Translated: CASSSPPPGQGYEQYF.

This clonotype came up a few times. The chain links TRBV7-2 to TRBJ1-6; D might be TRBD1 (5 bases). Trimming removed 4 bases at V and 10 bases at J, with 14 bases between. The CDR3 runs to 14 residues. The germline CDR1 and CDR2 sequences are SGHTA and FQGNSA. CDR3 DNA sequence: TGTGCCAGCAGCTCGGGGACCTGGAAGTCACCCCTCCACTTT. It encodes CASSSGTWKSPLHF.

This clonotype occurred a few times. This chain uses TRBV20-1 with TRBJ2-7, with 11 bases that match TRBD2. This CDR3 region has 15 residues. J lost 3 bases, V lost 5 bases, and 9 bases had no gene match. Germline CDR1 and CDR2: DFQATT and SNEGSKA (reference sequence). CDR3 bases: TGCAGTGCTTTCCTTCTAGCGGGGGGCAGCTACGAGCAGTACTTC. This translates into CSAFLLAGGSYEQYF.

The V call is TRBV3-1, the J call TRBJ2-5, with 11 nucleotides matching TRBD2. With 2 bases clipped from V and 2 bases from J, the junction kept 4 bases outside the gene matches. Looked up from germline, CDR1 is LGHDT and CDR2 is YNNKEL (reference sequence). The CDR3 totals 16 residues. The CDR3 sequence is CASSQLTSGGQETQYF. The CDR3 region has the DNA TGTGCCAGCAGCCAACTTACTAGCGGGGGTCAAGAGACCCAGTACTTC.

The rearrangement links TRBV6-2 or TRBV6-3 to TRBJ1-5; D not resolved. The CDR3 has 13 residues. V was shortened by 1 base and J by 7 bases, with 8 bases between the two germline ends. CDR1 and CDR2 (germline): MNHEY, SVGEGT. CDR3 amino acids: CASSYYRWQPQHF. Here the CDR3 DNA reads TGTGCCAGCAGTTACTATCGTTGGCAGCCCCAGCATTTT.

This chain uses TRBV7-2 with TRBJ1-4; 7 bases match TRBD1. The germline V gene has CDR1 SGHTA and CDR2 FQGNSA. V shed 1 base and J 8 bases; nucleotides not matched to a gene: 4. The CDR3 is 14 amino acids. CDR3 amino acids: CASSLEGQPEKLFF. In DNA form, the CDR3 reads TGTGCCAGCAGCTTAGAGGGACAGCCAGAAAAACTGTTTTTT.

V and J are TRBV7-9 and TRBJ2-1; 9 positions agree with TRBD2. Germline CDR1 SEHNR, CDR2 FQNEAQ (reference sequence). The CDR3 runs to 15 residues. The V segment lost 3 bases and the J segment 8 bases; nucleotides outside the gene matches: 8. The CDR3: CASSFLAGGPDEQFF. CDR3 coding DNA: TGTGCCAGCAGCTTTTTGGCGGGGGGGCCAGATGAGCAGTTCTTC.

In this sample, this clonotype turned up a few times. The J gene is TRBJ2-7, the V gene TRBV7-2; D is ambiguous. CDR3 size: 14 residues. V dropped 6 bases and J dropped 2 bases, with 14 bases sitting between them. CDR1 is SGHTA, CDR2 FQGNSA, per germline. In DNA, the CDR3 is TGTGCCAGCAGTCTTACAGATGCGGCCTACGAGCAGTACTTC. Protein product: CASSLTDAAYEQYF.

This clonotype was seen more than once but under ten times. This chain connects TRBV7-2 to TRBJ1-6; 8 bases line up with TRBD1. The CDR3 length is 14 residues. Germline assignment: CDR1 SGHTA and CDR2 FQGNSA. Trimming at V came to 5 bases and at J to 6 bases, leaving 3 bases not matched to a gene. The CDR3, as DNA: TGTGCCAGCAGCCCGGACAGGGTTAATTCACCCCTCCACTTT. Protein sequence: CASSPDRVNSPLHF. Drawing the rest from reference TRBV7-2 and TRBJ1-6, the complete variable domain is GAGVSQSPSNKVTEKGKDVELRCDPISGHTALYWYRQSLGQGLEFLIYFQGNSAPDKSGLPSDRFSAERTGGSVSTLTIQRTQQEDSAVYLCASSPDRVNSPLHFGNGTRLTVT.

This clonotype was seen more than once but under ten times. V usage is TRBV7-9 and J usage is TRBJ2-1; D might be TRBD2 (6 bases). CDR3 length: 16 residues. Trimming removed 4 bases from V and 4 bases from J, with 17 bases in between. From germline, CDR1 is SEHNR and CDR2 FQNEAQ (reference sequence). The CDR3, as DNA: TGTGCCAGCAGCTCCATCGGGACTGCGGAGTACAATGAGCAGTTCTTC. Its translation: CASSSIGTAEYNEQFF.

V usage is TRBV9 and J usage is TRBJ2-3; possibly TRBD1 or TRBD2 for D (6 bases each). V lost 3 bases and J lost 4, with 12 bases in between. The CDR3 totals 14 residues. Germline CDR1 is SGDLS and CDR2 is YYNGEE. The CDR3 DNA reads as TGTGCCAGCAGCGAGAGGGGGGAAGCAGATACGCAGTATTTT. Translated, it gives CASSERGEADTQYF.

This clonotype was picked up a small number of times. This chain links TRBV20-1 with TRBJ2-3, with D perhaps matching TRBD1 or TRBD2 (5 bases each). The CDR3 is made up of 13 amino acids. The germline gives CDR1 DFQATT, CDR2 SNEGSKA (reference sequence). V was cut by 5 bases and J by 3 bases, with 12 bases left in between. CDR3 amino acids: CSAFGGRTDTQYF. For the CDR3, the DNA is TGCAGTGCTTTTGGGGGTCGGACAGATACGCAGTATTTT.

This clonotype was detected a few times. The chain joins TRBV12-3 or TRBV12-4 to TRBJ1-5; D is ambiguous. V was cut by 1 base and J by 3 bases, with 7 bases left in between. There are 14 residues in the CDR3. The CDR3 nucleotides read TGTGCCAGCAGTTTAGAGGGTGCCAATCAGCCCCAGCATTTT. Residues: CASSLEGANQPQHF.

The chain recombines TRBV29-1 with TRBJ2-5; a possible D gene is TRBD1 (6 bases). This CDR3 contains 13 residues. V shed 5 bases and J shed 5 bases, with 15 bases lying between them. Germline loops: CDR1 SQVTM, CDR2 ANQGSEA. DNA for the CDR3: TGCAGCGTTCCTAGGACAGTTCAGGAGACCCAGTACTTC. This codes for CSVPRTVQETQYF.

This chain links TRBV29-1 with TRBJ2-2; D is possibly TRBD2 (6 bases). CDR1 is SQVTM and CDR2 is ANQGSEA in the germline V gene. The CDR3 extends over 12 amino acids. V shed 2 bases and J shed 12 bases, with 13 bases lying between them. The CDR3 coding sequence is TGCAGCGTTGAACTAGCGTCGTCCAAGCTGTTTTTT. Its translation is CSVELASSKLFF.

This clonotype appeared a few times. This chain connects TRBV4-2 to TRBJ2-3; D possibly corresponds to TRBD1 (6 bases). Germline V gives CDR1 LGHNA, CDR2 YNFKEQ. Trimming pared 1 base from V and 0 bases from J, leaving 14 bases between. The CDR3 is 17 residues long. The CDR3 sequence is CASSQGRVGASTDTQYF. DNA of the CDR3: TGTGCCAGCAGCCAAGGAAGAGTGGGGGCCAGCACAGATACGCAGTATTTT.